The 24 T cell receptor beta chains given below trace back to one sample, sequenced in a study of T-cell reconstitution after alpha-beta-depleted transplantation in children. Unique molecular identifiers were used in preparing the TCRbeta library. A single record per CDR3 protein comes from TCRdb applying MiXCR to the PCR reads. Here the sample spans roughly 350,000 distinct CDR3 sequences, around 15% being singletons. The source was PBMCs, mostly from graft donor cells, collected 360 days after TCRalphabeta/CD19-depleted stem cell transplant. These receptors were obtained from a male patient under 10 years old who had a stem cell transplant for acute lymphoblastic leukemia, so the T cells may come from the graft donor.

This rearrangement joins TRBV11-1 to TRBJ2-7; D might be TRBD1 (5 bases). V was cut by 5 bases and J by 2 bases, with 19 bases left in between. The length of the CDR3 is 16 residues. Germline assignment: CDR1 SGHAT and CDR2 FQDESV (reference sequence). CDR3 in amino acids: CASSPSGASTTYEQYF. The CDR3 bases are TGTGCCAGCAGCCCGTCTGGGGCTAGTACGACCTACGAGCAGTACTTC.

The chain joins TRBV28 to TRBJ2-7; D gene uncertain. The CDR3 loop spans 12 amino acids. CDR1 is MDHEN and CDR2 is SYDVKM in the germline V gene. V was trimmed by 3 bases and J by 3 bases, leaving 6 bases between them. CDR3 loop: CASSFRHYEQYF. The DNA for the CDR3 is TGTGCCAGCAGTTTCCGCCACTACGAGCAGTACTTC.

V is TRBV4-2 and J is TRBJ2-5; the match to TRBD2 covers 7 bases. With V trimmed by 0 bases and J by 2 bases, 3 bases remained unmatched. Germline lookup yields CDR1 LGHNA and CDR2 YNFKEQ. The CDR3 runs 15 residues. The CDR3 here is CASSQETSLQETQYF. The CDR3 DNA follows: TGTGCCAGCAGCCAAGAGACTAGCCTACAAGAGACCCAGTACTTC.

This clonotype showed up just a few times. CDR3 in DNA: TGCGCCAGCAGCCAAGAAAAAGCGTGGGGCTGGTTGGGCGGGAGGGTAACCGGGGAGCTGTTTTTT. Amino acid sequence: CASSQEKAWGWLGGRVTGELFF. The chain combines TRBV4-1 with TRBJ2-2, with TRBD2 matching 9 bases. Germline assignment: CDR1 MGHRA and CDR2 YSYEKL. V lost 0 bases to trimming and J lost 5 bases; unmatched junction nucleotides: 22. The CDR3 covers 22 residues.

This clonotype was detected many times. This sequence joins TRBV5-6 and TRBJ2-5, with D possibly TRBD1 on 6 matching bases. V was cut by 4 bases and J by 0 bases, with 19 bases left in between. CDR1 is SGHDT, CDR2 YYEEEE, per germline. The CDR3 has 17 amino acids. The CDR3 region is CASSQYRVMSYQETQYF. In DNA form, the CDR3 reads TGTGCCAGCAGCCAATACAGGGTAATGAGCTACCAAGAGACCCAGTACTTC.

This clonotype has just a few counts. The chain is built from TRBV20-1 and TRBJ1-3; TRBD1 matches at 9 bases. V lost 2 bases to trimming and J lost 0 bases; unmatched junction nucleotides: 8. The germline V gene has CDR1 DFQATT and CDR2 SNEGSKA (reference sequence). The length of the CDR3 is 17 residues. The CDR3 DNA is TGCAGTGCTAGACCCCCCGGACAGGGGCTCTCTGGAAACACCATATATTTT. It specifies CSARPPGQGLSGNTIYF.

In this sample, this clonotype turned up a few times. CDR3 DNA: TGTGCCAGCAGCCCCCAGGGGACCGGGGAGCTGTTTTTT. Translation: CASSPQGTGELFF. The V call is TRBV7-3, the J call TRBJ2-2; D perhaps matches TRBD1 (6 bases). With 5 bases removed from V and 5 bases from J, the gap between germline ends came to 9 bases. The germline CDR1 and CDR2 sequences are SGHTA and FQGTGA. This CDR3 has 13 amino acids.

The J gene is TRBJ2-5, the V gene TRBV14; D is unresolved. This CDR3 has 14 residues. CDR1 is SGHDN, CDR2 FVKESK, per germline. V shed 0 bases and J shed 4 bases, with 9 bases lying between them. The CDR3, as DNA: TGTGCCAGCAGCCAAGATTGGTCGGGAGAGACCCAGTACTTC. Translated, it gives CASSQDWSGETQYF.

The chain links TRBV11-1 to TRBJ2-6; TRBD1 or TRBD2 may be the D gene (6 bases each). Trimming cost V 3 bases and J 8 bases, with 23 bases left between them. The CDR3 spans 18 residues. Per germline, CDR1 SGHAT and CDR2 FQDESV (reference sequence). CDR3 in DNA: TGTGCCAGCAGCTTTCGTCGGGGAAACAGGGACTCGTCCAACGTCCTGACTTTC. It specifies CASSFRRGNRDSSNVLTF.

This clonotype was seen only a few times. The V gene is TRBV29-1, the J gene TRBJ1-5; D may be TRBD1 (6 bases). V lost 6 bases and J lost 4, with 16 bases in between. The length of the CDR3 is 14 residues. CDR1 and CDR2 (germline): SQVTM, ANQGSEA. The CDR3 bases are TGCAGCGTACGCCCGGGACACCCGAATCAGCCCCAGCATTTT. Translation: CSVRPGHPNQPQHF.

The table lists this clonotype with a few counts. The chain is built from TRBV11-2 and TRBJ2-2; D unclear. CDR3 length: 15 residues. Germline V lookup: CDR1 SGHAT, CDR2 FQNNGV. Trimming stripped 7 bases from V and 0 bases from J, with 12 bases between. Here the CDR3 DNA reads TGTGCCAGCACCCCGAGAAGTCCGAACACCGGGGAGCTGTTTTTT. It codes for CASTPRSPNTGELFF.

This chain joins TRBV20-1 and TRBJ2-2; D unclear. CDR3 length: 15 amino acids. The germline V gene has CDR1 DFQATT and CDR2 SNEGSKA (reference sequence). V was pared by 6 bases and J by 4 bases, with 18 bases between. The CDR3 DNA sequence: TGCAGTGCGGGCGCTCTCCTGCGGTGCACCGGGGAGCTGTTTTTT. It yields the protein CSAGALLRCTGELFF.

Many counts were recorded for this clonotype. The chain employs TRBV5-4 and TRBJ2-3; the match to TRBD1 covers 8 bases. The CDR3 totals 16 residues. Germline V CDR1 and CDR2: SGHNT, YYREEE (reference sequence). V gave up 2 bases and J gave up 8 bases; unmatched junction bases: 13. CDR3 nucleotide sequence: TGTGCCAGCAGCTTCGGACAGGGACCCAGATTCCGTACGCAGTATTTT. Its protein product is CASSFGQGPRFRTQYF.

This clonotype was seen a handful of times. The rearrangement uses TRBV7-9 and TRBJ2-2; D gene ambiguous. Per germline, CDR1 SEHNR and CDR2 FQNEAQ (reference sequence). CDR3 length: 13 amino acids. V was trimmed by 5 bases and J by 3 bases, leaving 7 bases between them. The CDR3 sequence: CASSPPYTGELFF. The CDR3 nucleotides are TGTGCCAGCAGCCCACCTTACACCGGGGAGCTGTTTTTT.

CDR3 bases: TGTGCCATCGGGCCAGCGGAAAGCTCCTACGAGCAGTACTTC. Its protein product is CAIGPAESSYEQYF. V gene TRBV10-3 combines with J gene TRBJ2-7; D is perhaps TRBD2 (5 bases). The CDR3 loop spans 14 amino acids. V lost 8 bases and J lost 0, with 14 bases in between. Per germline, CDR1 ENHRY and CDR2 SYGVKD.

V is TRBV24-1 and J is TRBJ2-1, with D unresolved. V shed 4 bases and J shed 6 bases, with 6 bases lying between them. This CDR3 is 12 amino acids long. The germline CDR1 and CDR2 sequences are KGHDR and SFDVKD. The CDR3 DNA sequence: TGTGCCACCAGTGAATCACTCAATGAGCAGTTCTTC. The encoded protein is CATSESLNEQFF.

The chain carries TRBV6-2 or TRBV6-3 and TRBJ2-2, with D maybe TRBD2 (5 bases). Germline V gene data show CDR1 as MNHEY and CDR2 as SVGEGT. V lost 6 bases and J 0 bases, leaving 17 bases between the germline ends. This CDR3 comprises 17 residues. The CDR3 DNA reads as TGTGCCAGCAGCAACTTCGGACTTGGTCCGAACACCGGGGAGCTGTTTTTT. The encoded protein is CASSNFGLGPNTGELFF.

This chain uses TRBV9 with TRBJ2-3, with 12 nucleotides matching TRBD2. This CDR3 has 16 residues. Germline V gene data show CDR1 as SGDLS and CDR2 as YYNGEE. Losses at the gene ends were 3 bases for V and 0 bases for J; bases not matched to a gene: 2. CDR3 bases: TGTGCCAGCAGCGCTCTAGCGGGAGGGAGCACAGATACGCAGTATTTT. It yields the protein CASSALAGGSTDTQYF. Based on the CDR3 plus reference TRBV9 and TRBJ2-3, the full variable domain is DSGVTQTPKHLITATGQRVTLRCSPRSGDLSVYWYQQSLDQGLQFLIQYYNGEERAKGNILERFSAQQFPDLHSELNLSSLELGDSALYFCASSALAGGSTDTQYFGPGTRLTVL.

V gene TRBV6-5 combines with J gene TRBJ2-5, with no clear D. The CDR3 runs 14 residues. Germline loops: CDR1 MNHEY, CDR2 SVGAGI. The V end was cut by 3 bases, the J end by 4 bases, with 12 bases between. The CDR3 DNA reads as TGTGCCAGCAGTTATATTGGGGTGGGAGAGACCCAGTACTTC. As protein: CASSYIGVGETQYF.

The V and J genes are TRBV28 and TRBJ2-1, with TRBD1 matching over 7 bases. J gave up 7 bases and V 2 bases, and 8 bases lay outside the gene matches. The CDR3 length is 15 residues. Germline V gene sequence: CDR1 MDHEN, CDR2 SYDVKM. In DNA form, the CDR3 reads TGTGCCAGCAGTTTACCTCCCTGGGACAGAAATGAGCAGTTCTTC. This translates into CASSLPPWDRNEQFF.

This clonotype was found a few times. The chain combines TRBV20-1 with TRBJ1-4; D unclear. Trimming pared 6 bases from V and 5 bases from J, leaving 13 bases between. The CDR3 runs to 13 residues. Germline CDR1 is DFQATT and CDR2 is SNEGSKA (reference sequence). Here the CDR3 DNA reads TGCAGTGCCAGCAAATCCGGGAATGAAAAACTGTTTTTT. Translation: CSASKSGNEKLFF.

This clonotype came up a few times. V usage is TRBV11-2 and J usage is TRBJ2-5; the D is unclear. Per germline, CDR1 SGHAT and CDR2 FQNNGV. V was shortened by 6 bases and J by 1 base, with 12 bases between the two germline ends. CDR3 size: 14 residues. CDR3 region: CASSRGRRQETQYF. CDR3 DNA sequence: TGTGCCAGCAGTCGAGGCAGGCGCCAAGAGACCCAGTACTTC.

In this sample, this clonotype turned up a few times. V and J are TRBV5-5 and TRBJ2-7, with unresolved D. CDR1 SGHKS and CDR2 YYEKEE come from the germline V gene (reference sequence). This CDR3 has 15 residues. Trimming stripped 0 bases from V and 2 bases from J, with 12 bases between. The CDR3 DNA sequence: TGTGCCAGCAGCTTGGCCAGGTTGGAGACCTACGAGCAGTACTTC. Amino acids: CASSLARLETYEQYF. Supplemented by reference TRBV5-5 and TRBJ2-7, the full variable domain reads DAGVTQSPTHLIKTRGQQVTLRCSPISGHKSVSWYQQVLGQGPQFIFQYYEKEERGRGNFPDRFSARQFPNYSSELNVNALLLGDSALYLCASSLARLETYEQYFGPGTRLTVT.

This chain links TRBV10-2 with TRBJ2-1; 10 nucleotides line up with TRBD2. V trimming: 3 bases; J trimming: 2 bases; junction bases outside the gene matches: 4. The germline V gene has CDR1 WSHSY and CDR2 SAAADI. This CDR3 is built from 16 residues. CDR3 nucleotide sequence: TGCGCCAGCAGTGAACCAAGCGGGAGGGCCTACAATGAGCAGTTCTTC. Encoded protein: CASSEPSGRAYNEQFF.